This T cell receptor beta chain was sequenced for a study of blood T cell repertoires in COVID-19. At the level of the study: Sites across the United States, Italy and Spain contributed samples from acute and convalescent COVID-19.

Profiling relied on immunoSEQ multiplex PCR, and the TCRdb table lists in-frame clones only, not all of them. The data contain 150,000 to 200,000 clones, about 80% of them seen just once; the ten biggest clones take up approximately 15%. The CDR3 has 14 amino acids. The germline V gene encodes CDR1 SGHTA and CDR2 FQGNSA. Trimming stripped 5 bases from V and 4 bases from J, with 12 bases between. This rearrangement joins TRBV7-2 to TRBJ1-5; TRBD1 might be the D (5 bases). The TCR was taken from a man aged 55-75 years who had been exposed to COVID-19. Sequencing was performed on PBMCs or T cells enriched from blood (not recorded which). The CDR3 sequence: CASSGSGGNQPQHF. In DNA, the CDR3 is TGTGCCAGCAGCGGTTCGGGGGGGAATCAGCCCCAGCATTTT.